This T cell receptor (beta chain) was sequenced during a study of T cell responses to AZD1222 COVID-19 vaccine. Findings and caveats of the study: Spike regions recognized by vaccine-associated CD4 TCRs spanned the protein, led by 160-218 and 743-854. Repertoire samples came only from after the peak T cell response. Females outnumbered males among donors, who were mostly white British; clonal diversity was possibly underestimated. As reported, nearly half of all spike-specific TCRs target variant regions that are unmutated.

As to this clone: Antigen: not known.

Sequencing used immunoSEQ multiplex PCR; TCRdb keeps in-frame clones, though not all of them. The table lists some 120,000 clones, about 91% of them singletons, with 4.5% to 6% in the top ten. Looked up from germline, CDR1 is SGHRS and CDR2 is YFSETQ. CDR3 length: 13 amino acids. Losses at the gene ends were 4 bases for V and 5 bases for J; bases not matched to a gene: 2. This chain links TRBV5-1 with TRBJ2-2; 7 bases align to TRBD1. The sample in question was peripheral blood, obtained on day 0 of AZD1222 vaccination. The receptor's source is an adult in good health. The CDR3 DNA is TGCGCCAGCAGCAAACAGGGGACCGGGGAGCTGTTTTTT. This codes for CASSKQGTGELFF.